These 21 T cell receptor beta chains share one sample of origin, sequenced in a study of blood T cell repertoires in COVID-19. Sequenced by immunoSEQ multiplex PCR; TCRdb stores in-frame clones only, minus some. The sample lists roughly 180,000 clones, around 94% seen once, with approximately 0.69% in the top ten. The sample was peripheral blood. The source of these receptors is a man aged 25-45 years with COVID-19, enrolled during active disease.

The chain joins TRBV19 to TRBJ1-1; the match to TRBD1 covers 9 bases. The CDR3 length is 22 residues. Germline trimming cut 2 bases from V and 3 bases from J; bases unmatched to any gene: 25. CDR1 is LNHDA, CDR2 SQIVND, per germline (reference sequence). The CDR3 loop reads CASSILRRNNKTGGLRHTEAFF. The CDR3 DNA follows: TGTGCCAGTAGTATACTCAGAAGGAACAATAAAACAGGGGGCTTGAGACACACTGAAGCTTTCTTT.

The sample holds one count of this clone. The chain employs TRBV4-1 and TRBJ1-4; D is perhaps TRBD1 (5 bases). The CDR3 spans 16 residues. From germline, CDR1 is MGHRA and CDR2 YSYEKL. V shed 3 bases and J shed 8 bases, with 19 bases lying between them. CDR3 bases: TGCGCCAGCAGCCAGACTCCAGGGCGAACTGACGAAAAACTGTTTTTT. This codes for CASSQTPGRTDEKLFF.

V usage is TRBV4-1 and J usage is TRBJ2-7; D gene ambiguous. CDR3 length: 13 residues. Germline assignment: CDR1 MGHRA and CDR2 YSYEKL. Trimming shortened V by 5 bases and J by 2 bases, and 10 bases separated the two germline ends. CDR3 region: CASSDVGTYEQYF. CDR3 DNA sequence: TGCGCCAGCAGCGATGTGGGCACCTACGAGCAGTACTTC.

The chain uses TRBV5-4 and TRBJ1-2; D unclear. Germline V gives CDR1 SGHNT, CDR2 YYREEE (reference sequence). V was shortened by 4 bases and J by 2 bases, with 15 bases between the two germline ends. The CDR3 has 15 residues. CDR3 nucleotide sequence: TGTGCCAGCAGCCAAGGACTGACGGGGAACTATGGCTACACCTTC. Protein sequence: CASSQGLTGNYGYTF.

In this sample, this clone turned up a few times. V gene TRBV4-1 combines with J gene TRBJ1-2, with D tentatively TRBD1 (5 bases). This CDR3 comprises 14 residues. V lost 1 base to trimming and J lost 5 bases, with 11 bases between them. Germline-derived CDR1 and CDR2 are MGHRA and YSYEKL. CDR3 sequence reads: CASSQVGLGYGYTF. DNA of the CDR3: TGCGCCAGCAGCCAAGTGGGGCTGGGGTATGGCTACACCTTC.

This clone was seen a few times. V and J are TRBV6-6 and TRBJ1-1; 7 nucleotides align to TRBD1. This CDR3 spans 13 amino acids. The germline V gene has CDR1 MNHNY and CDR2 SVGAGI (reference sequence). Trimming took 10 bases from V and 4 from J; bases not matched to a gene: 9. CDR3 coding DNA: TGTGCCACCCAACAGGGGCTAGGCACTGAAGCTTTCTTT. It specifies CATQQGLGTEAFF.

CDR3 sequence reads: CASSPGTGVAQPQHF. In DNA, the CDR3 is TGTGCCAGCAGCCCCGGGACAGGGGTGGCTCAGCCCCAGCATTTT. The J gene is TRBJ1-5, the V gene TRBV7-9; 10 nucleotides match TRBD1. The V gene end was trimmed by 5 bases and the J gene end by 6 bases; junction bases not matched to a gene: 7. Germline V gene sequence: CDR1 SEHNR, CDR2 FQNEAQ (reference sequence). The CDR3 has 15 residues.

This chain connects TRBV5-1 to TRBJ2-7, with 11 bases aligning to TRBD2. Germline CDR1 is SGHRS and CDR2 is YFSETQ. Trimming at V came to 4 bases and at J to 2 bases, leaving 11 bases not matched to a gene. The CDR3 is 17 amino acids. The CDR3 DNA reads as TGCGCCAGCAGCATCCAACCTCCTAGCGGGGGGACCTACGAGCAGTACTTC. Its translation is CASSIQPPSGGTYEQYF.

The chain employs TRBV3-1 (or the pseudogene TRBV3-2) and TRBJ1-1; 9 nucleotides align to TRBD1. CDR1 and CDR2 from the germline V gene are LGHDT and YNNKEL (reference sequence). The junction had 10 bases not matched to a gene; V was cut back by 3 bases and J by 11 bases. This CDR3 contains 14 residues. Here the CDR3 DNA reads TGTGCCAGCAGCCACCCCCCCCTCGGGACAGGGGCTTTCTTT. Amino acids: CASSHPPLGTGAFF.

CDR3 region: CASRKTSGGYQETQYF. The CDR3 DNA sequence: TGTGCCAGCCGGAAGACTAGCGGGGGGTACCAAGAGACCCAGTACTTC. The chain links TRBV9 to TRBJ2-5; 13 positions agree with TRBD2. This CDR3 is built from 16 residues. Looked up from germline, CDR1 is SGDLS and CDR2 is YYNGEE. The J segment lost 0 bases and the V segment lost 7 bases, leaving 6 bases of the junction unmatched.

In this sample, this clone turned up a few times. This rearrangement joins TRBV6-2 or TRBV6-3 to TRBJ1-4; 7 nucleotides line up with TRBD1. With V trimmed by 10 bases and J by 4 bases, 12 bases remained unmatched. Looked up from germline, CDR1 is MNHEY and CDR2 is SVGEGT. CDR3 length: 15 amino acids. The CDR3 bases are TGTGCCACCACCCCGTACAGGGGCTTTAATGAAAAACTGTTTTTT. It specifies CATTPYRGFNEKLFF.

The chain carries TRBV6-2 or TRBV6-3 and TRBJ1-1, with a possible D match to TRBD1 (5 bases). CDR1 is MNHEY and CDR2 is SVGEGT in the germline V gene. This CDR3 region has 17 residues. Trimming took 2 bases from V and 4 from J, leaving 20 bases between them. This CDR3 reads CASSYLLVGLTGTEAFF. CDR3 nucleotides: TGTGCCAGCAGTTACCTCCTTGTGGGGCTAACCGGCACTGAAGCTTTCTTT.

This clone is a singleton in its sample. The chain employs TRBV20-1 and TRBJ2-7; no firm D call. CDR3 length equals 11 residues. Trimming removed 2 bases from V and 3 bases from J, with 5 bases in between. Germline V gene sequence: CDR1 DFQATT, CDR2 SNEGSKA (reference sequence). For the CDR3, the DNA is TGCAGTGCTAGACGGAGCTACGAGCAGTACTTC. Amino acid sequence: CSARRSYEQYF.

The gene calls are TRBV6-5 and TRBJ1-1; 8 bases are shared with TRBD1. This CDR3 contains 15 residues. Germline CDR1 reads MNHEY; CDR2 reads SVGAGI. The J segment lost 0 bases and the V segment lost 6 bases, leaving 6 bases of the junction unmatched. CDR3 region: CASRIGQGLNTEAFF. The CDR3 nucleotides read TGTGCCAGCAGGATCGGACAGGGATTGAACACTGAAGCTTTCTTT.

The CDR3 spells CASTISGGVYNEQFF. In DNA form, the CDR3 reads TGTGCCTCTACCATTAGCGGGGGGGTTTACAATGAGCAGTTCTTC. The rearrangement links TRBV9 to TRBJ2-1; TRBD2 matches at 11 bases. CDR1 SGDLS and CDR2 YYNGEE come from the germline V gene. The length of the CDR3 is 15 residues. V lost 10 bases to trimming and J lost 4 bases; unmatched junction nucleotides: 10.

The chain employs TRBV6-5 and TRBJ1-1; tentative D call: TRBD1 (5 bases). V was shortened by 7 bases and J by 7 bases, with 19 bases between the two germline ends. The CDR3 consists of 14 residues. Germline loops: CDR1 MNHEY, CDR2 SVGAGI. Here the CDR3 reads CASKITGGRIEAFF. In nucleotides, the CDR3 is TGTGCCAGCAAAATAACAGGTGGACGAATTGAAGCTTTCTTT.

This chain joins TRBV10-3 and TRBJ2-2; TRBD2 matches 10 bases. Unmatched junction bases numbered 7, after V lost 3 bases and J lost 6 bases. The length of the CDR3 is 16 residues. The germline V gene encodes CDR1 ENHRY and CDR2 SYGVKD. CDR3 amino acids: CAISDPPGLAAGELFF. The CDR3 nucleotides are TGTGCCATCAGTGACCCCCCAGGACTAGCGGCCGGGGAGCTGTTTTTT.

The J gene is TRBJ1-2, the V gene TRBV3-1 (or the pseudogene TRBV3-2); 11 bases are shared with TRBD1. The CDR3 consists of 15 residues. Germline-derived CDR1 and CDR2 are LGHDT and YNNKEL (reference sequence). V shed 1 base, J shed 4 bases, and the junction held 2 bases outside the gene matches. CDR3 sequence: CASSQVGTGGYGYTF. In DNA form, the CDR3 reads TGTGCCAGCAGCCAAGTTGGGACAGGGGGCTATGGCTACACCTTC.

The rearrangement joins TRBV6-5 to TRBJ2-7; 7 bases map to TRBD1. V was clipped by 6 bases and J by 4 bases; unmatched bases: 9. Germline V gene data show CDR1 as MNHEY and CDR2 as SVGAGI. CDR3 length: 14 residues. CDR3 sequence reads: CASSARDRLYEQYF. The DNA of the CDR3 is TGTGCCAGCAGCGCCCGGGACAGACTTTACGAGCAGTACTTC.

The chain joins TRBV12-3 or TRBV12-4 to TRBJ1-2; the match to TRBD1 covers 7 bases. V was clipped by 5 bases and J by 2 bases; unmatched bases: 2. The CDR3 length is 13 residues. The CDR3 sequence is CASSGQANYGYTF. CDR3 DNA sequence: TGTGCCAGCAGTGGACAGGCAAACTATGGCTACACCTTC.

This clone occurred once. The chain couples TRBV5-1 to TRBJ2-3, with TRBD2 identical over 11 bases. Germline CDR1 SGHRS, CDR2 YFSETQ. The V gene end was trimmed by 4 bases and the J gene end by 1 base; junction bases not matched to a gene: 11. The CDR3 is 18 residues long. CDR3 bases: TGCGCCAGCAGCCCAACTAGCGGGGGCCCCGTTGGCACAGATACGCAGTATTTT. Protein product: CASSPTSGGPVGTDTQYF.